This T cell receptor (beta chain) is drawn from a study of spatial heterogeneity in lung cancer. Study background: Alpha-chain detections were consistently fewer than beta-chain detections among the sequences. The average count in raw reads for each unique TCR and UMI combination exceeded eight appearances.

TCRdb recomputed calls from the 5' RACE reads with MiXCR, one row per CDR3 protein. The sample has about 87,000 distinct CDR3 sequences; 19% are singletons. The CDR3 runs 15 residues. Germline assignment: CDR1 SNHLY and CDR2 FYNNEI. The V and J ends lost 4 bases and 4 bases respectively, with 16 bases between them. Time point specified: blood at routine non-recurrence follow-up after resection. The chain employs TRBV2 and TRBJ2-5; the D is unclear. The receptor comes from a male donor with early-stage non-small cell lung cancer. This specimen consisted of PBMCs, obtained at follow-up. CDR3 region: CASSVLTGVGETQYF. The CDR3 DNA reads as TGTGCCAGCAGTGTATTGACCGGCGTAGGAGAGACCCAGTACTTC.